This T cell receptor (beta chain) was obtained from a study of blood T cell repertoires in COVID-19. Study summary: Nucleic acid was either cDNA or gDNA, and it came from T cells, B-cell-depleted T cells, or PBMCs.

Per the study methods: Reference gene primer amplification gave nucleated cell count estimates. The assay was immunoSEQ multiplex PCR, and TCRdb's table has in-frame clones only and misses some. The D gene and trimming were derived from the DNA, and the V and J assignments and clone size from that table. The repertoire holds 300,000 to 350,000 clones, approximately 83% seen once, with 2.2% in the top ten. Assignments of participants to cohorts depended upon their own reported clinical history. CDR1 is GTSNPN and CDR2 is SVGIG in the germline V gene (reference sequence). This CDR3 spans 16 amino acids. Trimming left V 3 bases short and J 8 bases short, with 20 bases between.

This TCR was sampled from a man under 40 who had recovered from COVID-19. Sequenced material: PBMCs or T cells enriched from blood (not recorded which). This rearrangement joins TRBV30 to TRBJ1-6, with D possibly matching TRBD1 (6 bases). The CDR3 DNA is TGTGCCTGGAGCACCTTCGGCGGGGGCGCCGATTCACCCCTCCACTTT. Amino acid sequence: CAWSTFGGGADSPLHF.